The 18 T cell receptor beta chains listed next were all sequenced from one sample in a study of blood T cell repertoires in COVID-19. Sequenced by immunoSEQ multiplex PCR; TCRdb stores in-frame clones only, minus some. The data contain about 75,000 clones, around 90% of them singletons. Source material: peripheral blood. These receptors were obtained from a human donor in a cohort sampled during active COVID-19.

V is TRBV5-4 and J is TRBJ1-2; perhaps TRBD1 as D (6 bases). Trimming cost V 4 bases and J 7 bases, with 14 bases left between them. The CDR3 length is 13 residues. The germline CDR1 and CDR2 sequences are SGHNT and YYREEE (reference sequence). CDR3 nucleotide sequence: TGTGCCAGCAGCATTGATGGGGACACTGGCTACACCTTC. It is translated as CASSIDGDTGYTF. The full variable domain, rest sourced from reference TRBV5-4 and TRBJ1-2, is ETGVTQSPTHLIKTRGQQVTLRCSSQSGHNTVSWYQQALGQGPQFIFQYYREEENGRGNFPPRFSGLQFPNYSSELNVNALELDDSALYLCASSIDGDTGYTFGSGTRLTVV.

The chain has TRBV4-3 and TRBJ2-6, with D possibly matching TRBD1 (5 bases). The CDR3 runs to 17 residues. Germline V CDR1 and CDR2: LGHNA, YSLEER. The V end lost 0 bases, the J end lost 2 bases, and 11 bases lay between the germline ends. CDR3: CASSQDRAGTGANVLTF. The CDR3 nucleotides are TGCGCCAGCAGCCAAGATCGGGCAGGGACTGGGGCCAACGTCCTGACTTTC.

This clone has more than one count but fewer than ten. The chain links TRBV4-1 to TRBJ2-7; 10 nucleotides match TRBD2. The CDR3 has 16 amino acids. The J segment lost 3 bases and the V segment lost 4 bases, leaving 9 bases of the junction unmatched. Germline assignment: CDR1 MGHRA and CDR2 YSYEKL. The CDR3 DNA follows: TGCGCCAGCAGCCCGGGGCTAGCGGGAGAAAACTACGAGCAGTACTTC. This sequence encodes CASSPGLAGENYEQYF.

This clone was recorded a few times. The J gene is TRBJ1-1, the V gene TRBV4-2; no clear D gene. The CDR3 is 14 residues long. Germline V gives CDR1 LGHNA, CDR2 YNFKEQ. The V and J ends lost 4 bases and 5 bases respectively, with 14 bases between them. CDR3 amino acids: CASSPFAGWTEAFF. The CDR3 region has the DNA TGTGCCAGCAGCCCATTTGCGGGATGGACTGAAGCTTTCTTT.

This clone was recorded once. The chain carries TRBV5-4 and TRBJ1-1; TRBD1 might be the D (5 bases). V was shortened by 4 bases and J by 1 base, with 8 bases between the two germline ends. Per germline, CDR1 SGHNT and CDR2 YYREEE (reference sequence). The CDR3 covers 13 residues. CDR3 loop: CASSLTGNTEAFF. As DNA, the CDR3 is TGTGCCAGCAGCCTAACAGGGAACACTGAAGCTTTCTTT. Combining the CDR3 with reference TRBV5-4 and TRBJ1-1 gives the whole variable domain ETGVTQSPTHLIKTRGQQVTLRCSSQSGHNTVSWYQQALGQGPQFIFQYYREEENGRGNFPPRFSGLQFPNYSSELNVNALELDDSALYLCASSLTGNTEAFFGQGTRLTVV.

The chain is built from TRBV28 and TRBJ1-2; a possible D gene is TRBD1 (5 bases). Germline assignment: CDR1 MDHEN and CDR2 SYDVKM. The ends were cut back, 6 bases at V and 4 bases at J, with 15 bases in the middle. The length of the CDR3 is 14 residues. The CDR3 DNA reads TGTGCCAGCAGCCCGGGCCAGACAGCCTATGGCTACACCTTC. Its translation is CASSPGQTAYGYTF.

CDR3 DNA sequence: TGTGCCAGCAGCGGATGGACAGGGGGTAATGAAAAACTGTTTTTT. This gives the protein CASSGWTGGNEKLFF. The chain couples TRBV9 to TRBJ1-4, with 10 bases that match TRBD1. The V and J ends lost 3 bases and 4 bases, in that order; junction bases with no gene match: 3. The CDR3 consists of 15 residues. The V gene's germline CDR1 is SGDLS and CDR2 YYNGEE.

This rearrangement joins TRBV7-9 to TRBJ2-2; TRBD2 aligns across 7 bases. V gave up 2 bases and J gave up 4 bases; unmatched junction bases: 4. From germline, CDR1 is SEHNR and CDR2 FQNEAQ (reference sequence). The CDR3 spans 15 residues. The DNA for the CDR3 is TGTGCCAGCAGCTTACGGGGGGAAGGCACCGGGGAGCTGTTTTTT. It is translated as CASSLRGEGTGELFF. The variable domain in full, with the rest retrieved from reference TRBV7-9 and TRBJ2-2, is DTGVSQNPRHKITKRGQNVTFRCDPISEHNRLYWYRQTLGQGPEFLTYFQNEAQLEKSRLLSDRFSAERPKGSFSTLEIQRTEQGDSAMYLCASSLRGEGTGELFFGEGSRLTVL.

The V gene is TRBV5-4, the J gene TRBJ2-7; weak D call: TRBD2 (7 bases). V dropped 0 bases and J dropped 4 bases, with 11 bases sitting between them. Germline CDR1 is SGHNT and CDR2 is YYREEE (reference sequence). The CDR3 runs 14 residues. The CDR3 nucleotides read TGTGCCAGCAGCTTGGCACAGGGAGGGTACGAGCAGTACTTC. This translates into CASSLAQGGYEQYF. The full variable domain, with the rest looked up from reference TRBV5-4 and TRBJ2-7, is ETGVTQSPTHLIKTRGQQVTLRCSSQSGHNTVSWYQQALGQGPQFIFQYYREEENGRGNFPPRFSGLQFPNYSSELNVNALELDDSALYLCASSLAQGGYEQYFGPGTRLTVT.

The chain has TRBV2 and TRBJ1-6, with D unclear. Germline V lookup: CDR1 SNHLY, CDR2 FYNNEI. Trimming stripped 0 bases from V and 8 bases from J, with 5 bases between. The CDR3 runs to 13 residues. Written as DNA, the CDR3 is TGTGCCAGCAGTGAAGCGAGGGATTCACCCCTCCACTTT. It codes for CASSEARDSPLHF.

This clone appeared once. The chain combines TRBV2 with TRBJ2-5, with a weak D call TRBD2 (7 bases). CDR3 length: 13 residues. Germline CDR1 and CDR2: SNHLY and FYNNEI. V lost 8 bases to trimming and J lost 4 bases, with 14 bases between them. The CDR3 is CASGARGPETQYF. The CDR3 nucleotides read TGTGCCAGCGGAGCGCGGGGGCCAGAGACCCAGTACTTC.

On this clone: Other nucleotide sequences from this sample produce the same CDR3. This chain connects TRBV27 to TRBJ2-2; 11 nucleotides agree with TRBD2. This CDR3 is 15 amino acids long. The junction had 4 bases not matched to a gene; V was cut back by 6 bases and J by 4 bases. CDR1 and CDR2 from the germline V gene are MNHEY and SMNVEV (reference sequence). CDR3 sequence (DNA): TGTGCCAGCAGCTTTGGGACTAGCGGCACCGGGGAGCTGTTTTTT. This gives the protein CASSFGTSGTGELFF.

This sequence joins TRBV2 and TRBJ2-3, with TRBD1 matching over 8 bases. The CDR3 length is 14 residues. Germline CDR1 reads SNHLY; CDR2 reads FYNNEI. Losses at the gene ends were 6 bases for V and 2 bases for J; bases not matched to a gene: 4. DNA for the CDR3: TGTGCCAGCAGCCGCAGGGGGCACACAGATACGCAGTATTTT. This translates into CASSRRGHTDTQYF.

The chain joins TRBV7-9 to TRBJ2-7; 8 bases are shared with TRBD2. CDR1 SEHNR and CDR2 FQNEAQ come from the germline V gene (reference sequence). The CDR3 runs to 15 residues. V lost 5 bases and J lost 6; bases outside the gene matches: 12. The CDR3 region has the DNA TGTGCCAGCAGCAAAGCCGAGCGGGAGATTATCGAGCAGTACTTC. This sequence encodes CASSKAEREIIEQYF.

The chain uses TRBV24-1 and TRBJ2-1, with 9 bases aligning to TRBD2. CDR3 length: 14 amino acids. J was trimmed by 9 bases and V by 5 bases; bases with no gene match: 7. CDR1 is KGHDR, CDR2 SFDVKD, per germline. CDR3 in amino acids: CATSVPGLAFEQFF. The CDR3 DNA is TGTGCCACCAGTGTTCCGGGACTAGCATTTGAGCAGTTCTTC.

This clone was observed a few times. This sequence joins TRBV19 and TRBJ1-5; TRBD1 aligns across 7 bases. Germline values: CDR1 LNHDA, CDR2 SQIVND (reference sequence). Germline trimming cut 5 bases from V and 6 bases from J; bases unmatched to any gene: 10. CDR3 length: 15 residues. In DNA form, the CDR3 reads TGTGCCAGTAGTCGGCTCGGGGCAGGGGGTCAGCCCCAGCATTTT. Translation: CASSRLGAGGQPQHF. The entire variable domain, with the rest obtained from reference TRBV19 and TRBJ1-5, is as follows: DGGITQSPKYLFRKEGQNVTLSCEQNLNHDAMYWYRQDPGQGLRLIYYSQIVNDFQKGDIAEGYSVSREKKESFPLTVTSAQKNPTAFYLCASSRLGAGGQPQHFGDGTRLSIL.

The rearrangement links TRBV28 to TRBJ2-1, with 7 bases matching TRBD1. CDR3 size: 21 residues. Germline-derived CDR1 and CDR2 are MDHEN and SYDVKM. J lost 0 bases, V lost 2 bases, and 19 bases had no gene match. The CDR3 here is CASSLAGTQGSLPSSYNEQFF. The CDR3 DNA sequence: TGTGCCAGCAGTTTAGCCGGTACACAGGGGTCCCTTCCTAGCTCCTACAATGAGCAGTTCTTC.

Concerning this clone: Its ends do not fully match the called genes, so a read error is possible. V is TRBV6-5 and J is TRBJ2-2, with 7 bases identical to TRBD1. Germline CDR1 and CDR2: MNHEY and SVGAGI. The CDR3 consists of 15 residues. In nucleotides, the CDR3 is TGTGCCGGCAGCCCCGGGACAGCGAACACCGGGGAGCTGTTTTTT. It is translated as CAGSPGTANTGELFF.